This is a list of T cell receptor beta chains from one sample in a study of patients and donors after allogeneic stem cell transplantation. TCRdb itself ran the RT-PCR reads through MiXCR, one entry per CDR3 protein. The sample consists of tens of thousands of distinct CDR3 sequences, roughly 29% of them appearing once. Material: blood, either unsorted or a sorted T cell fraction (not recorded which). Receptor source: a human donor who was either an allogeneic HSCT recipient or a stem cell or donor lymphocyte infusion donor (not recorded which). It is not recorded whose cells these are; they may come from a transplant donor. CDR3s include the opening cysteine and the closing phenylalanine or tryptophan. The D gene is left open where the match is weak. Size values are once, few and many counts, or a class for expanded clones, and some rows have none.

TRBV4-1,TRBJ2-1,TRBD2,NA,CASSPGLAGGRKYNEQFF,TGCGCCAGCAGTCCTGGACTAGCGGGGGGCCGTAAGTACAATGAGCAGTTCTTC
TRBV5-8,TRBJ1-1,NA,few,CASSLVKGRTTEAFF,TGTGCCAGCAGCTTGGTAAAGGGGAGGACAACTGAAGCTTTCTTT
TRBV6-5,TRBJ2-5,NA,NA,CASSYSRSWAAKRETQYF,TGTGCCAGCAGTTACTCGAGAAGTTGGGCGGCGAAAAGGGAGACCCAGTACTTC
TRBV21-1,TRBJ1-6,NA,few,CASSSPLRVNSPLHF,TGTGCCAGCAGCTCCCCGCTGAGGGTTAATTCACCCCTCCACTTT
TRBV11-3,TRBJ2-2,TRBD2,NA,CASSSPRGGSTTGELFF,TGTGCCAGCAGCTCCCCTCGCGGGGGGAGTACGACCGGGGAGCTGTTTTTT
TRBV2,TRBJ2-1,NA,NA,CASSGGEQFF,TGTGCCAGCAGTGGGGGTGAGCAGTTCTTC
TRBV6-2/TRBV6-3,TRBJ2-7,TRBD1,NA,CASSSRTGESAEYF,TGTGCCAGCAGTAGCCGGACAGGGGAATCGGCGGAGTACTTC
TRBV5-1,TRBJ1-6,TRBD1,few,CASRPHRQGDIDSPLHF,TGCGCCAGCAGGCCCCACCGACAGGGGGATATAGATTCACCCCTCCACTTT
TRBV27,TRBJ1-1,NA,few,CASRVGWGTEAFF,TGTGCCAGCAGGGTAGGATGGGGCACTGAAGCTTTCTTT
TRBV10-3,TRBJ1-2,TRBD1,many,CATGTGILNYGYTF,TGTGCCACCGGGACAGGGATTTTGAACTATGGCTACACCTTC
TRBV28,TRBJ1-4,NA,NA,CASSLALVDEKLFF,TGTGCCAGCAGTTTAGCGTTGGTTGATGAAAAACTGTTTTTT
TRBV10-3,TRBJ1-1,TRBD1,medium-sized,CAISAGGQNTEAFF,TGTGCCATCAGTGCAGGGGGTCAAAACACTGAAGCTTTCTTT
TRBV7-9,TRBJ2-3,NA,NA,CASSLTFPQGLTDTQYF,TGTGCCAGCAGCTTAACTTTCCCCCAGGGTCTAACAGATACGCAGTATTTT
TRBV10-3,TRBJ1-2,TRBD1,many,CAISAGQNYGYTF,TGTGCCATCAGCGCGGGACAGAACTATGGCTACACCTTC
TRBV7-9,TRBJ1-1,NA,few,CASIAPQVNTEAFF,TGTGCCAGCATCGCGCCTCAGGTCAACACTGAAGCTTTCTTT
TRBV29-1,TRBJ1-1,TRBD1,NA,CSVVKGAATEAFF,TGCAGCGTTGTTAAGGGGGCGGCCACTGAAGCTTTCTTT
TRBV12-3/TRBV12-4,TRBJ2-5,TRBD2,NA,CASSPPSWSSGGKETQYF,TGTGCCAGCAGCCCCCCCTCATGGTCTAGCGGGGGTAAAGAGACCCAGTACTTC
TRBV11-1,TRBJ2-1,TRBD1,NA,CASSTIRQGAKNEQFF,TGTGCCAGCAGCACCATCCGACAGGGGGCGAAGAATGAGCAGTTCTTC
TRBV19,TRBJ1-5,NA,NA,CASSIDGTPFSNQPQHF,TGTGCCAGTAGTATAGACGGGACACCCTTTAGCAATCAGCCCCAGCATTTT
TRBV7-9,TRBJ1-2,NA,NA,CASSFGGDNYGYTF,TGTGCCAGCAGCTTCGGCGGGGACAACTATGGCTACACCTTC
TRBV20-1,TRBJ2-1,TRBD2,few,CSARLNLAGGSNEQFF,TGCAGTGCTAGGTTAAACCTAGCGGGGGGAAGCAATGAGCAGTTCTTC
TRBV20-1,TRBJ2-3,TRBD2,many,CSASAGAGAIDTQYF,TGCAGTGCTAGCGCTGGAGCGGGAGCGATAGATACGCAGTATTTT
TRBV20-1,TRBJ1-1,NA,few,CSASRGRFEAFF,TGCAGTGCTAGCCGGGGGAGATTTGAAGCTTTCTTT
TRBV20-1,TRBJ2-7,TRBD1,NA,CSASLRQGVYEQYF,TGCAGTGCCAGTCTGAGGCAGGGGGTGTACGAGCAGTACTTC
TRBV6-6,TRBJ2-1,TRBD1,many,CASSYRGRYNEQFF,TGTGCCAGCAGTTACAGGGGGCGATACAATGAGCAGTTCTTC
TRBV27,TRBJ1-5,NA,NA,CASKAGSYSNQPQHF,TGTGCCAGCAAGGCAGGGAGTTATAGCAATCAGCCCCAGCATTTT
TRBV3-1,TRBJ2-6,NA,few,CASSQEPGHLSGANVLTF,TGTGCCAGCAGCCAAGAACCGGGACATCTCTCTGGGGCCAACGTCCTGACTTTC
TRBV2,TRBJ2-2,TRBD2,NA,CASIAGGWTGELFF,TGTGCCAGCATAGCGGGAGGATGGACCGGGGAGCTGTTTTTT
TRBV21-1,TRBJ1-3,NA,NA,CASSKEDRGASAAGNTIYF,TGTGCCAGCAGCAAAGAGGACAGAGGGGCCTCGGCGGCTGGAAACACCATATATTTT
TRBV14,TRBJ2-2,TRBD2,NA,CASSQLAGGNTGELFF,TGTGCCAGCAGCCAACTAGCGGGGGGAAACACCGGGGAGCTGTTTTTT
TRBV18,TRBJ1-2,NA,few,CASSRGQFLLQDNYGYTF,TGTGCCAGCTCCCGTGGACAGTTCCTGCTCCAGGATAACTATGGCTACACCTTC
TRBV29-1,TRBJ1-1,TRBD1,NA,CSVVWDRVTNTEAFF,TGCAGCGTTGTTTGGGACAGGGTAACGAACACTGAAGCTTTCTTT
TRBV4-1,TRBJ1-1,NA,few,CASSQDRQMNTEAFF,TGCGCCAGCAGCCAAGACAGACAAATGAACACTGAAGCTTTCTTT
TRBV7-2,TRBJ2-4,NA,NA,CASSFNAKNIQYF,TGTGCCAGCAGCTTCAACGCCAAAAACATTCAGTACTTC
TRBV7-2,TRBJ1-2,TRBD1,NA,CASSPGQGVGYTF,TGTGCCAGCAGCCCGGGACAGGGGGTGGGCTACACCTTC
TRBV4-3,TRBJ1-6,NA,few,CASSQEMLRDSPLHF,TGCGCCAGCAGCCAAGAAATGTTACGGGATTCACCCCTCCACTTT
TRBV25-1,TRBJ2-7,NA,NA,CASSEPPSYEQYF,TGTGCCAGCAGTGAACCTCCCTCCTACGAGCAGTACTTC
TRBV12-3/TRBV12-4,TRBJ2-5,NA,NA,CASILGRGQETQYF,NA
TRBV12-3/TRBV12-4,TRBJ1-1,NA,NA,CASSSGRGNTEAFF,TGTGCCAGCAGTTCGGGACGGGGGAACACTGAAGCTTTCTTT
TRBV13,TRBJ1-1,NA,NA,CASTLGDTEAFF,TGTGCCAGCACCCTCGGGGACACTGAAGCTTTCTTT
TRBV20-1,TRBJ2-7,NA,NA,CSASLQDYEQYF,TGCAGTGCTAGTCTACAAGACTACGAGCAGTACTTC
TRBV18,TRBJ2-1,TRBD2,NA,CASSPRTSGAYNEQFF,TGTGCCAGCTCACCTCGGACTAGCGGAGCCTACAATGAGCAGTTCTTC
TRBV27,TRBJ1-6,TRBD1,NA,CASSFQGARNSPLHF,TGTGCCAGCAGTTTCCAGGGGGCCCGGAATTCACCCCTCCACTTT
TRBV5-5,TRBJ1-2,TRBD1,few,CASSQGQGAGGYTF,TGTGCCAGCAGCCAAGGACAGGGGGCGGGTGGCTACACCTTC
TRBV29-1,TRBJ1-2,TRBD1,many,CSDSTGDGWFGGYTF,TGCAGCGACTCGACAGGGGACGGTTGGTTCGGTGGCTACACCTTC
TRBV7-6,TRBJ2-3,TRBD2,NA,CASSWTSPTDTQYF,TGTGCCAGCAGCTGGACTAGCCCCACAGATACGCAGTATTTT
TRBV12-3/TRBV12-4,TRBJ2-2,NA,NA,CASSLAQNTGELFF,TGTGCCAGCAGTTTGGCCCAAAACACCGGGGAGCTGTTTTTT
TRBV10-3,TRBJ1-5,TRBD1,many,CAISETYLTGVRQPQHF,TGTGCCATCAGTGAGACCTACTTGACAGGGGTCCGTCAGCCCCAGCATTTT
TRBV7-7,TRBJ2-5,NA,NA,CASSPGGIQETQYF,TGTGCTAGCAGTCCAGGGGGGATCCAAGAGACCCAGTACTTC
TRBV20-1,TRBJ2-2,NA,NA,CSAGTRRGLGTGELFF,TGCAGTGCTGGAACCCGGCGAGGGCTTGGGACCGGGGAGCTGTTTTTT